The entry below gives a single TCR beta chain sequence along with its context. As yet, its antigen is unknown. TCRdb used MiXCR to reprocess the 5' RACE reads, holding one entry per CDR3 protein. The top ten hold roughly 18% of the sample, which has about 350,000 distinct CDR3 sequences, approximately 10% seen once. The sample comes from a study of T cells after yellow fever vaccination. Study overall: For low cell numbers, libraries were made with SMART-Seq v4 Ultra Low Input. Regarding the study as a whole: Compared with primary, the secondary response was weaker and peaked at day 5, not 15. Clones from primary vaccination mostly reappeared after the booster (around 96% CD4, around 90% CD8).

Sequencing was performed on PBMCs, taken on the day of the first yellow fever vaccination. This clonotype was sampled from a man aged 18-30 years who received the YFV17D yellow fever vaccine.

The CDR3 spells CAIRRDLLLNTEAFF. CDR3 DNA sequence: TGTGCCATCAGGCGGGACTTACTTTTAAACACTGAAGCTTTCTTT. J is TRBJ1-1 and V is TRBV10-3; tentatively, D is TRBD1 (5 bases). CDR3 length equals 15 residues. Germline lookup yields CDR1 ENHRY and CDR2 SYGVKD. The V gene lost 6 bases and the J gene lost 2 bases, with 16 bases spanning the gap.